This TCR beta chain derives from a study of CD8+ T cells in alopecia areata. Whole-study context: Dosing with tofacitinib proceeded for 6 to 18 months, followed by 6 months off drug.

This clone showed up just a few times. Its antigen remains unknown. Extracted RNA was reverse transcribed into cDNA, the sequencing template. Sequenced by immunoSEQ multiplex PCR; TCRdb stores in-frame clones only, minus some. The sample gives about 150,000 clones, around 47% of which show up once; about 6.3% is in the top ten. It was from alopecia areata patients that lesional scalp punch biopsies and peripheral blood were collected. CDR3 length: 16 residues. CDR1 and CDR2 from the germline V gene are SNHLY and FYNNEI. V trimming: 6 bases; J trimming: 3 bases; junction bases outside the gene matches: 10. Study-wide points: Sequencing of scalp samples also captures resident alphabeta T cells of normal skin. With patients, TCR sharing proved less clear than in mice, a difference possibly related to HLA.

The chain is built from TRBV2 and TRBJ2-3; TRBD1 agrees at 9 bases. This clonotype was obtained from a human donor with alopecia areata. Sequences were obtained from CD4+ T cells sorted from blood. CDR3 coding DNA: TGTGCCAGCAGCGAACTCGGACAGGGGTCAACAGATACGCAGTATTTT. Its protein is CASSELGQGSTDTQYF.